The rows below give T cell receptor beta chains drawn from one sample of a study of cytomegalovirus exposure and HLA in healthy donors. The repertoire was sequenced with immunoSEQ multiplex PCR; TCRdb's copy has only in-frame clones and lacks some. The table has about 62,000 clones, 65% to 80% seen once. The specimen sequenced was PBMCs. These receptors came from a woman aged 25 to 39 in good health and CMV-seronegative. Both conserved end residues are part of each CDR3. A D gene is named only where the DNA matches it firmly. Clone size is stated in some rows and not others, as once, few, many or a class when expanded.

d_gene | j_gene | len | v_gene | abundance | CDR3nt | CDR3aa
NA | TRBJ2-2 | 11 | TRBV19 | NA | TGTGCCAGTCGCAGGGGCGGGGAGCTGTTTTTT | CASRRGGELFF
NA | TRBJ2-7 | 13 | TRBV5-5 | NA | TGTGCCAGCAGCTTGTGGCAGGTCCACGAGCAGTACTTC | CASSLWQVHEQYF
TRBD2 | TRBJ2-1 | 16 | TRBV29-1 | once | TGCAGCGTTGATAGCCCCGGACTAGCGCCGTACAATGAGCAGTTCTTC | CSVDSPGLAPYNEQFF
NA | TRBJ1-1 | 14 | TRBV7-6 | NA | TGTGCCAGCAGCACAAGAGGGGGGAACACTGAAGCTTTCTTT | CASSTRGGNTEAFF
TRBD2 | TRBJ2-2 | 16 | TRBV19 | NA | TGTGCCAGTAGTGCCCGACTAGCGGACAACACCGGGGAGCTGTTTTTT | CASSARLADNTGELFF
NA | TRBJ1-5 | 14 | TRBV27 | few | TGTGCCAGCAGTTTGGGAGGGGCCGTTCAGCCCCAGCATTTT | CASSLGGAVQPQHF
NA | TRBJ2-1 | 17 | TRBV4-1 | NA | TGCGCCAGCAGCCATGACGCGGGACCGCTCTCCTACAATGAGCAGTTCTTC | CASSHDAGPLSYNEQFF
TRBD2 | TRBJ2-2 | 16 | TRBV7-2 | NA | TGTGCCAGCAGCTTAGCCGGGACTAGGAGCACCGGGGAGCTGTTTTTT | CASSLAGTRSTGELFF
TRBD2 | TRBJ2-3 | 19 | TRBV7-6 | once | TGTGCCAGCAGCTTAGGGCAAGCGGGAGGCCGGGGGGGCACAGATACGCAGTATTTT | CASSLGQAGGRGGTDTQYF
NA | TRBJ2-5 | 14 | TRBV6-5 | NA | TGTGCCAGCAGTCAGGGGTTTCAGGGGGAGACCCAGTACTTC | CASSQGFQGETQYF
NA | TRBJ2-7 | 13 | TRBV6-5 | few | TGTGCCAGCAGTTCACAGGGATTGGGGGAGCAGTACTTC | CASSSQGLGEQYF
NA | TRBJ2-5 | 15 | TRBV10-3 | NA | TGTGCCATCAGTGAGATTGCCCAGTCTCAAGAGACCCAGTACTTC | CAISEIAQSQETQYF
NA | TRBJ2-7 | 13 | TRBV10-3 | NA | TGTGCCACCGATCACGGACTGATGAACGAGCAGTACTTC | CATDHGLMNEQYF
TRBD1 | TRBJ1-5 | 19 | TRBV23-1 | NA | TGCGCCAGCGGCCCTGCGGGACAGTGGCCGAGGGCTGCCCAATGGCCCCAGCATTTT | CASGPAGQWPRAAQWPQHF
TRBD2 | TRBJ2-1 | 15 | TRBV9 | NA | TGTGCCAGCAGCGCGGGACTAGGGGGCTACAATGAGCAGTTCTTC | CASSAGLGGYNEQFF
TRBD2 | TRBJ2-7 | 18 | TRBV4-2 | NA | TGTGCCAGCAGCCAAGAAGCAGCCTCCGGGACTACCTTGGGCGAGCAGTACTTC | CASSQEAASGTTLGEQYF
NA | TRBJ2-7 | 11 | TRBV10-3 | NA | TGTGCCATCAGTGATCTTTACGAGCAGTACTTC | CAISDLYEQYF
TRBD1 | TRBJ2-5 | 14 | TRBV10-3 | NA | TGTGCCATCAGTGAAGGACAGGTACAAGAGACCCAGTACTTC | CAISEGQVQETQYF
NA | TRBJ2-3 | 14 | TRBV6-4 | NA | TGTGCCAGCGCTAGCGCCAGCGGCACAGATACGCAGTATTTT | CASASASGTDTQYF
TRBD1 | TRBJ1-5 | 14 | TRBV19 | NA | TGTGCCAGTACCCTGGGACAGAAAAATCAGCCCCAGCATTTT | CASTLGQKNQPQHF
TRBD2 | TRBJ2-2 | 17 | TRBV27 | NA | TGTGCCAGCAGTTTAGGGCGAGGGAGGGGGAACACCGGGGAGCTGTTTTTT | CASSLGRGRGNTGELFF
NA | TRBJ1-3 | 17 | TRBV5-1 | NA | TGCGCCAGCAGCTTGGAGTCAGGTACCAGCCCTGGAAACACCATATATTTT | CASSLESGTSPGNTIYF
NA | TRBJ2-5 | 14 | TRBV5-1 | NA | TGCGCCAGCAGCTTGGTAGTTACGCAAGAGACCCAGTACTTC | CASSLVVTQETQYF
TRBD1 | TRBJ1-5 | 15 | TRBV7-9 | NA | TGTGCCAGCAGCCCCGGACAGGGGACTAATCAGCCCCAGCATTTT | CASSPGQGTNQPQHF
NA | TRBJ2-6 | 20 | TRBV29-1 | NA | TGCAGCGTTGTAACCCTAACGACTCCAGGGGTAACCTCTGGGGCCAACGTCCTGACTTTC | CSVVTLTTPGVTSGANVLTF
TRBD1 | TRBJ1-1 | 13 | TRBV27 | NA | TGTGCCAGCAGCCCGCCAGGGGGCACTGAAGCTTTCTTT | CASSPPGGTEAFF
TRBD2 | TRBJ2-3 | 14 | TRBV6-1 | NA | TGTGCCAGCAGTGAGGGACTAGCAGCAGATACGCAGTATTTT | CASSEGLAADTQYF
TRBD1 | TRBJ1-2 | 12 | TRBV27 | NA | TGTGCCAGCAGCTCGACAGGGGCTGGCTACACCTTC | CASSSTGAGYTF
NA | TRBJ2-1 | 13 | TRBV12-2 | NA | TGTGCAAGTCGTCCCGACTGGGACAATGAGCAGTTCTTC | CASRPDWDNEQFF
NA | TRBJ1-2 | 13 | TRBV7-6 | NA | TGTGCCAGCAGCTTAGGGACAGCGTATGGCTACACCTTC | CASSLGTAYGYTF
NA | TRBJ2-4 | 16 | TRBV10-3 | NA | TGTGCCATCAGTGAGGCGGCGGTCGCGGCCAAAAACATTCAGTACTTC | CAISEAAVAAKNIQYF
TRBD2 | TRBJ2-1 | 19 | TRBV7-7 | NA | TGTGCTAGCAGCCCCTTGGCCCCGGCCGTAGCGGGAGGGCCCCGGGAGCAGTTCTTC | CASSPLAPAVAGGPREQFF
TRBD1 | TRBJ1-4 | 16 | TRBV4-3 | once | TGCGCCAGCAGCCAAGAGGGACAGGGATGGGGTGAAAAACTGTTTTTT | CASSQEGQGWGEKLFF
TRBD2 | TRBJ2-1 | 14 | TRBV30 | NA | TGTGCCTGGGCTGGACTAGCGGACTACAATGAGCAGTTCTTC | CAWAGLADYNEQFF
NA | TRBJ2-3 | 14 | TRBV6-1 | NA | TGTGCCACCCAGCCTGGGGCGGTCACAGATACGCAGTATTTT | CATQPGAVTDTQYF
NA | TRBJ1-1 | 15 | TRBV11-2 | few | TGTGCCAGCAGCTTAGCGCAGGGTATGTACACTGAAGCTTTCTTT | CASSLAQGMYTEAFF
NA | TRBJ1-3 | 13 | TRBV30 | NA | TGTGCCTGGGAGGCAAACTCTGGAAACACCATATATTTT | CAWEANSGNTIYF
TRBD1 | TRBJ1-5 | 14 | TRBV6-5 | NA | TGTGCCAGCAGTTCCGGACAGGGGCATCAGCCCCAGCATTTT | CASSSGQGHQPQHF
TRBD2 | TRBJ2-3 | 12 | TRBV25-1 | few | TGTGCCAGCAGTGGAGCGGGAGGAACGCAGTATTTT | CASSGAGGTQYF
NA | TRBJ2-1 | 12 | TRBV10-2 | once | TGCGCCAGCCCAACGGTAGACAATGAGCAGTTCTTC | CASPTVDNEQFF
NA | TRBJ2-3 | 13 | TRBV6-6 | NA | TGTGCCAGCAGTTCAGGGTACACAGATACGCAGTATTTT | CASSSGYTDTQYF
TRBD2 | TRBJ2-1 | 13 | TRBV11-2 | NA | TGTGCCAGCAGCCCTTTAGCGGGAGGTGAGCAGTTCTTC | CASSPLAGGEQFF
TRBD1 | TRBJ2-1 | 15 | TRBV7-9 | NA | TGTGCCAGCAGCTCCCCGGGACAGGGGGCAAGTAGGCAGTTCTTC | CASSSPGQGASRQFF
TRBD1 | TRBJ2-1 | 16 | TRBV9 | NA | TGTGCCAGCAGCGTAGAGGCAGGGGGTCTCCACAATGAGCAGTTCTTC | CASSVEAGGLHNEQFF
TRBD1 | TRBJ2-2 | 15 | TRBV27 | NA | TGTGCCAGCAGTTTATCGAACAGGGGATACGGGGAGCTGTTTTTT | CASSLSNRGYGELFF
TRBD2 | TRBJ2-1 | 18 | TRBV6-4 | once | TGTGCCAGCAGTGACGCTAGCGGGATTGTGCGCTCCTACAATGAGCAGTTCTTC | CASSDASGIVRSYNEQFF
TRBD1 | TRBJ1-4 | 14 | TRBV28 | NA | TGTGCCAGCAGTTCCGGGACAGCAGGAGAAAAACTGTTTTTT | CASSSGTAGEKLFF
NA | TRBJ2-2 | 14 | TRBV6-4 | NA | TGTGCCAGCAGGATACAGGGGAACACCGGGGAGCTGTTTTTT | CASRIQGNTGELFF
TRBD1 | TRBJ1-3 | 17 | TRBV19 | NA | TGTGCCAGTAGTGAGACTCGGGACAGCGCCAAAGGAAACACCATATATTTT | CASSETRDSAKGNTIYF
TRBD1 | TRBJ2-1 | 16 | TRBV6-5 | NA | TGTGCCAGCAGTTACTCGGGTACAGGGGACTACAATGAGCAGTTCTTC | CASSYSGTGDYNEQFF
TRBD2 | TRBJ2-1 | 15 | TRBV7-6 | NA | TGTGCCAGCAGCTTAGCGGGAGGGCCAGGCAATGAGCAGTTCTTC | CASSLAGGPGNEQFF
NA | TRBJ1-1 | 14 | TRBV6-1 | NA | TGTGCCAGCAGTGAAGTGGGGAGTGAGACTGAAGCTTTCTTT | CASSEVGSETEAFF
TRBD2 | TRBJ2-1 | 15 | TRBV27 | NA | TGTGCCAGCAGTTCGTTAGCGGGAGCTGTCGATGAGCAGTTCTTC | CASSSLAGAVDEQFF
TRBD1 | TRBJ2-7 | 15 | TRBV2 | NA | TGTGCCAGCAGTGAAATGGGACAGGAAAACTACGAGCAGTACTTC | CASSEMGQENYEQYF
TRBD2 | TRBJ2-1 | 16 | TRBV7-2 | NA | TGTGCCAGCAGCTTAGGAGCTGGCGGGAGGATCGATGAGCAGTTCTTC | CASSLGAGGRIDEQFF
TRBD1 | TRBJ2-6 | 15 | TRBV5-4 | NA | TGTGCCAGCAGCAAGACAGGGCTTGGGGCCAACGTCCTGACTTTC | CASSKTGLGANVLTF
NA | TRBJ1-5 | 14 | TRBV2 | NA | TGTGCCAGCAGGGGTCAAGGGGCCAATCAGCCCCAGCATTTT | CASRGQGANQPQHF